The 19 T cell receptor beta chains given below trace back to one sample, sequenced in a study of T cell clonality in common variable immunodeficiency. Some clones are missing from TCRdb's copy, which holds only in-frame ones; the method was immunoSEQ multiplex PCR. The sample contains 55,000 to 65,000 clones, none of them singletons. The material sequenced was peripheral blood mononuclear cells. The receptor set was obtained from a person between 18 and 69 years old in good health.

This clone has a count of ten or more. CDR3 sequence: CAKYTGLYTF. The CDR3 DNA, read in part, is TGTGCGAAATATACAGGGTTA. The chain couples TRBV19 to TRBJ1-2; TRBD1 is a possible D gene (6 bases). The CDR3 goes on 3 residues after the read ends, and that part is filled in from the germline J gene. The CDR3 totals 10 residues. Germline V lookup: CDR1 LNHDA, CDR2 SQIVND (reference sequence).

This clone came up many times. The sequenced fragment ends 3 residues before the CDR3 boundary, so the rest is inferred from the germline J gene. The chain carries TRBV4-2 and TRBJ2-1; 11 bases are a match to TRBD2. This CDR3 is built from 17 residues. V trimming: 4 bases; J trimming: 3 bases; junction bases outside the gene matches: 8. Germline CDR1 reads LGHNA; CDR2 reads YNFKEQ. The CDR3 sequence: CASSLRGTSGIYNEQFF. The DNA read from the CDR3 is TGTGCCAGCAGCCTACGTGGGACTAGCGGAATCTACAATGAG.

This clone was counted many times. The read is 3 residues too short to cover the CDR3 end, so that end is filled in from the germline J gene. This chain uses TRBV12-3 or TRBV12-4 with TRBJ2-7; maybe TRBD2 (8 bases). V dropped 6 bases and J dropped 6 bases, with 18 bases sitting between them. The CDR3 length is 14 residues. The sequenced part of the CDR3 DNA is TGTGCCAGCAGGTCAGGGGGACTAGGGGGCGAG. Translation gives CASRSGGLGGE. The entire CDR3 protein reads CASRSGGLGGEQYF.

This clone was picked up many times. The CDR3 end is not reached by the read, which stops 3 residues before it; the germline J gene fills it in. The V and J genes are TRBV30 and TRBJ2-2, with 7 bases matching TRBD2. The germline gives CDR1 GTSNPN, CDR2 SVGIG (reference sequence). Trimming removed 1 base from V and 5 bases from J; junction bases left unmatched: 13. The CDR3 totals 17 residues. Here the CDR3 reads CAWSDRPGRGDTGELFF. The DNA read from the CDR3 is TGTGCCTGGAGTGACCGGCCGGGACGGGGGGATACCGGGGAG.

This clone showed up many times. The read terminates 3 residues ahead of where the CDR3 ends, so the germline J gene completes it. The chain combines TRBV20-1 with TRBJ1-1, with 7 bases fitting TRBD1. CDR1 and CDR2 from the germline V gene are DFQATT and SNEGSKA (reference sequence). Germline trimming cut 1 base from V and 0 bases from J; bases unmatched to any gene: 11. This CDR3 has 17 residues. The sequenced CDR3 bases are TGCAGTGCTAGAGGCTGGAGGAGGGGGCGGATGAACACTGAA. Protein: CSARGWRRGRMNTE. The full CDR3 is CSARGWRRGRMNTEAFF.

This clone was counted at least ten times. CDR3: CATSRDITGSYGYTF. The sequenced CDR3 bases are TGTGCCACCAGCAGGGACATCACTGGGAGCTATGGC. V is TRBV15 and J is TRBJ1-2; tentative D call: TRBD1 (5 bases). The read comes to an end 3 residues before the CDR3 does, leaving the germline J gene to fill in the end. The CDR3 contains 15 residues. Between the trimmed V and J ends, which lost 3 bases and 4 bases, there was a span of 15 bases. Germline CDR1 reads LNHNV; CDR2 reads YYDKDF (reference sequence).

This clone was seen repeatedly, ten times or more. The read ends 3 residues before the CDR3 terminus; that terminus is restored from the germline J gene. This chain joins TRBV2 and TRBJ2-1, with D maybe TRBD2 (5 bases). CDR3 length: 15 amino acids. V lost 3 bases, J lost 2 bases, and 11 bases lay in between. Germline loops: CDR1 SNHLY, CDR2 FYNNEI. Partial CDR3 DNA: TGTGCCAGCAGTGATGGTCCTAGCCCCTACAATGAG. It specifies CASSDGPSPYNE. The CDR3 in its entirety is CASSDGPSPYNEQFF.

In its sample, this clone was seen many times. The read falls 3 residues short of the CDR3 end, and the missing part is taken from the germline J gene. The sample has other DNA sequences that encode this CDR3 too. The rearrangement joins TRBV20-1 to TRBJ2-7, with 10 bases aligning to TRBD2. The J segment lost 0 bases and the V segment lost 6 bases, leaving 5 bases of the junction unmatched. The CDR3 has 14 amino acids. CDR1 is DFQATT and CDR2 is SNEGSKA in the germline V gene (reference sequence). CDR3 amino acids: CSARTSGGSYEQYF. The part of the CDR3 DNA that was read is TGCAGTGCCCGGACTAGCGGTGGCTCCTACGAG.

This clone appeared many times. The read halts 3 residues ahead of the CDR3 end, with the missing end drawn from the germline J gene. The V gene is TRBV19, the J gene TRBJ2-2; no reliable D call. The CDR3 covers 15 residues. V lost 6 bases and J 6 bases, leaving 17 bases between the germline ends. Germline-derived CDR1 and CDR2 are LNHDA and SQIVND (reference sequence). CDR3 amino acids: CASSPFPRGAGELFF. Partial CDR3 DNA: TGTGCCAGTAGCCCCTTCCCCCGCGGCGCCGGGGAG.

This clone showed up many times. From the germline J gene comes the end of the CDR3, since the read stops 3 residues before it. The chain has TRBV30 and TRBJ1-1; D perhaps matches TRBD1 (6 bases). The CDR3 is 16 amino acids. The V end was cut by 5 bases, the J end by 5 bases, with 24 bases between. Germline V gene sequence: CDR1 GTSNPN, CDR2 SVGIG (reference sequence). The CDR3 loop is CAWENPLWVQGTEAFF. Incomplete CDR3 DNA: TGTGCCTGGGAGAACCCCCTCTGGGTGCAGGGGACTGAA.

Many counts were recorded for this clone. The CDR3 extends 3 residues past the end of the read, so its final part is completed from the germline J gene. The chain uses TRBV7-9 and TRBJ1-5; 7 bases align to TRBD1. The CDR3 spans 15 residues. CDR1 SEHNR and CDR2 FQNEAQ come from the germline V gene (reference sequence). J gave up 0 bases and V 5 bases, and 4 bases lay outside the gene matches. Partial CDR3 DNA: TGTGCCAGCAGCAGACAGGGAGATAGCAATCAGCCC. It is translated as CASSRQGDSNQP. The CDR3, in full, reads CASSRQGDSNQPQHF. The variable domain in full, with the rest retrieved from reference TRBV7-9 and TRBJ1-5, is DTGVSQNPRHKITKRGQNVTFRCDPISEHNRLYWYRQTLGQGPEFLTYFQNEAQLEKSRLLSDRFSAERPKGSFSTLEIQRTEQGDSAMYLCASSRQGDSNQPQHFGDGTRLSIL.

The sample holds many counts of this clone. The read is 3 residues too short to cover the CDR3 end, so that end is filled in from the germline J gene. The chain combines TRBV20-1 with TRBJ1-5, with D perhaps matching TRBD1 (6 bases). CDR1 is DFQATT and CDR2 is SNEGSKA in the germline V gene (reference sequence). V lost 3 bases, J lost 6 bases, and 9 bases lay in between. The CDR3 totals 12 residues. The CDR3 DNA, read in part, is TGCAGTGCTAGTCGGGGGGCTCAGCCC. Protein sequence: CSASRGAQP. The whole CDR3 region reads CSASRGAQPQHF.

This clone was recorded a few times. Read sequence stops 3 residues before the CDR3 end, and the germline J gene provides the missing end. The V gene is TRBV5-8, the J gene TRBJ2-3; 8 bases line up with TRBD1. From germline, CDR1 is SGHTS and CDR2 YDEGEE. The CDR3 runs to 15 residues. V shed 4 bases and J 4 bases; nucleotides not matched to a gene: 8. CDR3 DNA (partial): TGTGCCAGCAGCACCGGACAGGGTTTGGCAGATACG. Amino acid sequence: CASSTGQGLADT. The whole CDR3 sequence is CASSTGQGLADTQYF.

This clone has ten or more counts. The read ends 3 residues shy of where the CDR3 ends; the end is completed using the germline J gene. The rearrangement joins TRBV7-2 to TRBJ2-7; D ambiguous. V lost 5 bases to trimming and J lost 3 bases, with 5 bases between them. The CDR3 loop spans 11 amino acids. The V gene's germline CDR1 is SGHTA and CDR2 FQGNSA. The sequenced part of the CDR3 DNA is TGTGCCAGCAGCCCAAACTACGAG. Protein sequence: CASSPNYE. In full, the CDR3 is CASSPNYEQYF.

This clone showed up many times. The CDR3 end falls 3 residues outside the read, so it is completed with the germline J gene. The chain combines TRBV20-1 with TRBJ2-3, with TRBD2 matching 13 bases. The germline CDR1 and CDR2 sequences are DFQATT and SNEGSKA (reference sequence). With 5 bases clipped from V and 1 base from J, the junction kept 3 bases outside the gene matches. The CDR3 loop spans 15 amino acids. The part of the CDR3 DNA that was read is TGCAGTGCTTTTGGACTAGCGGGAGGCACAGATACG. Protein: CSAFGLAGGTDT. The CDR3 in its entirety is CSAFGLAGGTDTQYF.

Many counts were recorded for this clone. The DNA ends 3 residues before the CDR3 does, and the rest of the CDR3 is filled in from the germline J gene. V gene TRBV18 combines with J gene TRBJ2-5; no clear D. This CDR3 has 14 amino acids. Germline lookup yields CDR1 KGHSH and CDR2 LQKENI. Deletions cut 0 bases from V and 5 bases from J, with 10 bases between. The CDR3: CASSPPVVQETQYF. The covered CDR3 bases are TGTGCCAGCTCACCACCTGTTGTACAGGAGACC.

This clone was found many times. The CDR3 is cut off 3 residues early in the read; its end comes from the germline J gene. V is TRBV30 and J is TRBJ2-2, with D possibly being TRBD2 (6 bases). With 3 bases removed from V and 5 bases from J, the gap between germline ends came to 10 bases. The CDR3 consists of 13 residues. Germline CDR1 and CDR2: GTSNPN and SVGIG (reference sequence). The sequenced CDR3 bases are TGTGCCTGGAGATCGGAGGGGACCGGGGAG. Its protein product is CAWRSEGTGE. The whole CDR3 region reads CAWRSEGTGELFF.

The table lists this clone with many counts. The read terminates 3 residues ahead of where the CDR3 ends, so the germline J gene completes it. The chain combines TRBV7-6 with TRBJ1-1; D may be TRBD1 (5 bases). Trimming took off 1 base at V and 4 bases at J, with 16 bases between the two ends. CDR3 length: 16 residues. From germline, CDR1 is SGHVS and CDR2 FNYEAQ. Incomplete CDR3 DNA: TGTGCCAGCAGCTTAGAGAAGGGGTCTCGCAGCACTGAA. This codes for CASSLEKGSRSTE. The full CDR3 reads CASSLEKGSRSTEAFF.

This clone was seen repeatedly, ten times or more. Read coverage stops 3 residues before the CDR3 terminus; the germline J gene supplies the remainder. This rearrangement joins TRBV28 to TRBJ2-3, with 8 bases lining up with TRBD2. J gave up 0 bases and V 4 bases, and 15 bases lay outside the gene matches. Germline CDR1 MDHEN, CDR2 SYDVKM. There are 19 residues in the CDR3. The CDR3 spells CASSSPPSREEGSTDTQYF. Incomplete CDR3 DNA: TGTGCCAGCAGTTCACCCCCATCGCGGGAGGAAGGGAGCACAGATACG.